This TCR beta chain was sequenced in a study of cytomegalovirus exposure and HLA in healthy donors. Overall study results and limits: In an earlier analysis, most TCR beta V segments were productive about 87% or about 30% of the time. Exclusion applied to some V segments, including TRBV6-2 and TRBV6-3, as they were indistinguishable. Testing in vitro showed a few CMV-associated chains specific for CMV antigens.

The PCR ran on 60 Vbeta and 13 Jbeta primers. Sequencing was performed with immunoSEQ multiplex PCR; in TCRdb, only in-frame clones are kept and a portion is missing. The repertoire consists of 35,000 to 50,000 clones, with about 50% occurring once and the leading ten covering about 12%. The CDR3 loop spans 12 amino acids. V dropped 5 bases and J dropped 10 bases, with 13 bases sitting between them. CDR1 and CDR2 (germline): MNHNS, SASEGT. About this clone: Its antigen is unidentified.

This chain uses TRBV6-1 with TRBJ2-3; D remains ambiguous. The sequenced material came from PBMCs. This clonotype was obtained from a human donor in good health. The CDR3 bases are TGTGCCAGCAGTCACTCCGAGAGCTCGCAGTATTTT. This translates into CASSHSESSQYF.